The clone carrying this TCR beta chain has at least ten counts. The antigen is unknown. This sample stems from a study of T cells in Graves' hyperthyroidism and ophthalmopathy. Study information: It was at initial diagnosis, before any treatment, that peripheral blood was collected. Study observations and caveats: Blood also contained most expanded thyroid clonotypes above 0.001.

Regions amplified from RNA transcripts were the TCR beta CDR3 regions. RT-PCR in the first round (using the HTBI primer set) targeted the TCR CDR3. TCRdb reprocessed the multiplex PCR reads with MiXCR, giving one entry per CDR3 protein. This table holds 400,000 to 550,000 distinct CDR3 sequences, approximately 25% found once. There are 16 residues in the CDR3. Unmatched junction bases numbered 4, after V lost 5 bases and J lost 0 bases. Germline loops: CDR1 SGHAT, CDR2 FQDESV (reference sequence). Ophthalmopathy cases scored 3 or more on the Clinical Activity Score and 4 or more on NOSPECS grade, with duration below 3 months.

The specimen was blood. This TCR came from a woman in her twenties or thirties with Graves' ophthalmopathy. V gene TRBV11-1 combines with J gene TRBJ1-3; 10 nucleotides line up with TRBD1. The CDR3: CASSDRGLVSGNTIYF. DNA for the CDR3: TGTGCCAGCAGCGACAGGGGGCTCGTCTCTGGAAACACCATATATTTT.